A selection of T cell receptor beta chains follows, all from one sample in a study of OX40 agonist ivuxolimab in advanced cancers. Method: immunoSEQ multiplex PCR; TCRdb's copy keeps in-frame clones and lacks some. The table lists roughly 90,000 clones, about 90% of them singletons, with about 9% in the top ten. Source: CD4+ or CD8+ T cells sorted from blood, taken in a trial of the OX40 agonist ivuxolimab. These receptors all stem from an adult with an advanced solid tumor such as melanoma, head and neck, liver or kidney cancer. Both conserved end residues are part of each CDR3. Fields, in order: V gene, D gene, J gene, clone size, CDR3 protein, CDR3 DNA. The D gene is left open where the match is weak. The size entry is marked missing in some rows and otherwise reads once, few, many or a size class.

>TRBV6-5|.|TRBJ1-2|once
CASSYVVEKGYGYTF
TGTGCCAGCAGTTATGTCGTGGAAAAAGGGTATGGCTACACCTTC
>TRBV13|.|TRBJ2-7|.
CASSLGPAVISTGEQYF
TGTGCCAGCAGCTTAGGCCCGGCGGTGATTTCAACAGGGGAGCAGTACTTC
>TRBV30|.|TRBJ2-7|.
CAWSVRRAEQYF
TGTGCCTGGAGTGTAAGGAGGGCCGAGCAGTACTTC
>TRBV7-9|TRBD1|TRBJ2-5|.
CASSDTGGQETQYF
TGTGCCAGCAGTGACACAGGGGGCCAAGAGACCCAGTACTTC
>TRBV5-1|TRBD1|TRBJ2-7|.
CASSFGTGRAEQYF
TGCGCCAGCAGCTTTGGGACAGGGCGGGCCGAGCAGTACTTC
>TRBV6-5|.|TRBJ1-1|.
CASSVGTLPTEAFF
TGTGCCAGCTCGGTGGGGACCTTGCCCACTGAAGCTTTCTTT
>TRBV11-3|TRBD1|TRBJ2-5|.
CASSLRQGQETQYF
TGTGCCAGCAGCTTACGACAGGGGCAAGAGACCCAGTACTTC
>TRBV4-2|TRBD2|TRBJ2-3|.
CASSQVAGGRAYSTDTQYF
TGTGCCAGCAGCCAAGTCGCTGGCGGGAGGGCCTATAGCACAGATACGCAGTATTTT
>TRBV5-4|.|TRBJ1-1|.
CASSFLGGNTEAFF
TGTGCCAGCAGCTTTCTAGGGGGTAACACTGAAGCTTTCTTT
>TRBV27|.|TRBJ1-1|.
CASSPWTDTEAFF
TGTGCCAGCAGTCCCTGGACGGACACTGAAGCTTTCTTT
>TRBV4-1|.|TRBJ2-2|.
CASSHPGSGELFF
TGCGCCAGCAGCCATCCAGGGTCCGGGGAGCTGTTTTTT
>TRBV14|.|TRBJ2-1|.
CASSQDMWARRGYNEQFF
TGTGCCAGCAGCCAAGATATGTGGGCGAGGCGGGGCTACAATGAGCAGTTCTTC
>TRBV6-4|TRBD2|TRBJ2-3|.
CASSAAGGGDTQYF
TGTGCCAGCAGTGCAGCGGGAGGGGGAGATACGCAGTATTTT
>TRBV11-3|.|TRBJ2-3|.
CASSLGDLRADTQYF
TGTGCCAGCAGCTTGGGCGATCTAAGGGCAGATACGCAGTATTTT
>TRBV2|.|TRBJ1-4|.
CASSEREKLFF
TGTGCCAGCAGTGAGAGGGAAAAACTGTTTTTT